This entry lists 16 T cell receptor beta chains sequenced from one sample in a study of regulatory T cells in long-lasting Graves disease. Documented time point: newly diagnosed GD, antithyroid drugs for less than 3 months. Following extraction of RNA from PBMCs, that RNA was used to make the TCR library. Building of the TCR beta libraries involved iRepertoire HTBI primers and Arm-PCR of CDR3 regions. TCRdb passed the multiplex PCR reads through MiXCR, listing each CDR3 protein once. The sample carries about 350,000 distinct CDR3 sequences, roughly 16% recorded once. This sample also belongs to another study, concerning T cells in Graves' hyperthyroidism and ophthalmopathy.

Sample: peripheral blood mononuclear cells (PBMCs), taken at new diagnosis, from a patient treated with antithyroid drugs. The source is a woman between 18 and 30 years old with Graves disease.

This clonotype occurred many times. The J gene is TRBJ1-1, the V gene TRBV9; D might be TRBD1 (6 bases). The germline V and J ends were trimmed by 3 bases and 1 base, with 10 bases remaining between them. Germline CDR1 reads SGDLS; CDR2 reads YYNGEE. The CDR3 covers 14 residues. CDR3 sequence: CASSEGGSNTEAFF. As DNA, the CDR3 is TGTGCCAGCAGCGAGGGGGGTTCGAACACTGAAGCTTTCTTT. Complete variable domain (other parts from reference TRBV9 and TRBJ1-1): DSGVTQTPKHLITATGQRVTLRCSPRSGDLSVYWYQQSLDQGLQFLIQYYNGEERAKGNILERFSAQQFPDLHSELNLSSLELGDSALYFCASSEGGSNTEAFFGQGTRLTVV.

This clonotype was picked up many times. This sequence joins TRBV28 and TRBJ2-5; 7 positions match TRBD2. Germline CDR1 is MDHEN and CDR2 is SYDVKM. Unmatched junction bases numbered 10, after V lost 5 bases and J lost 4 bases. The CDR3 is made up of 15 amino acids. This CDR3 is CASSDQTGRGETQYF. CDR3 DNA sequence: TGTGCCAGCAGTGACCAAACTGGGAGGGGAGAGACCCAGTACTTC.

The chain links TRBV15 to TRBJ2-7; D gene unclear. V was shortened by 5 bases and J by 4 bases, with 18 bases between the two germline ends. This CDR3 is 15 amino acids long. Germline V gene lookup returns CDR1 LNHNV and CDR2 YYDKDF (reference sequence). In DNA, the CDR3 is TGTGCCACCAGCTCTCAACTTGGTGAAGGTTACGAGCAGTACTTC. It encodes CATSSQLGEGYEQYF.

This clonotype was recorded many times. The CDR3 reads CASSLGHGGNTEAFF. Here the CDR3 DNA reads TGCGCCAGCAGCTTGGGACATGGGGGAAACACTGAAGCTTTCTTT. This chain joins TRBV5-1 and TRBJ1-1; a weak D match, TRBD1 (5 bases). CDR1 SGHRS and CDR2 YFSETQ come from the germline V gene. V was pared by 0 bases and J by 2 bases, with 11 bases between. The CDR3 covers 15 residues. The full variable domain, in which reference TRBV5-1 and TRBJ1-1 provide the parts outside the CDR3, is KAGVTQTPRYLIKTRGQQVTLSCSPISGHRSVSWYQQTPGQGLQFLFEYFSETQRNKGNFPGRFSGRQFSNSRSEMNVSTLELGDSALYLCASSLGHGGNTEAFFGQGTRLTVV.

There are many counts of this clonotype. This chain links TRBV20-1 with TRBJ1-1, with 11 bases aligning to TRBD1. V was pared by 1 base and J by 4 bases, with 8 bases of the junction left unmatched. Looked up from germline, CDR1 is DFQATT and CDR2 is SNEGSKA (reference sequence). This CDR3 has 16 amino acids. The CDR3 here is CSARVPGGTGGTEAFF. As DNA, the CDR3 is TGCAGTGCTAGAGTACCCGGGGGGACAGGGGGCACTGAAGCTTTCTTT.

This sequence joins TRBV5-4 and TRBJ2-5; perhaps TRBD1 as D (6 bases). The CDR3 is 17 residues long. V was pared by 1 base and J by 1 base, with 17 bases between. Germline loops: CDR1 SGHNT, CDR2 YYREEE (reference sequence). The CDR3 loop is CASSLRAGVKGQETQYF. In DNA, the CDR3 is TGTGCCAGCAGCTTGCGGGCAGGGGTTAAGGGCCAAGAGACCCAGTACTTC. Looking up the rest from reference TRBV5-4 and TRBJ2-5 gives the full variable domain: ETGVTQSPTHLIKTRGQQVTLRCSSQSGHNTVSWYQQALGQGPQFIFQYYREEENGRGNFPPRFSGLQFPNYSSELNVNALELDDSALYLCASSLRAGVKGQETQYFGPGTRLLVL.

CDR3 in DNA: TGTGCCAGCAGCGACTACCCAGACAATGAGCAGTTCTTC. Its translation is CASSDYPDNEQFF. V and J are TRBV6-2 or TRBV6-3 and TRBJ2-1; a possible D gene is TRBD2 (5 bases). CDR1 is MNHEY, CDR2 SVGEGT, per germline. Trimming stripped 6 bases from V and 5 bases from J, with 11 bases between. The CDR3 spans 13 residues.

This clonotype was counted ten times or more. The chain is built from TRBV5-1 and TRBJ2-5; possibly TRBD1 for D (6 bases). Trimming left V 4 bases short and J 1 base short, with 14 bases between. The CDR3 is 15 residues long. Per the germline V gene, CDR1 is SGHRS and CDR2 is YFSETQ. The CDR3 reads CASSPSGQIQETQYF. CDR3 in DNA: TGCGCCAGCAGCCCATCGGGACAAATCCAAGAGACCCAGTACTTC. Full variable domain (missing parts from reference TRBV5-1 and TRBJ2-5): KAGVTQTPRYLIKTRGQQVTLSCSPISGHRSVSWYQQTPGQGLQFLFEYFSETQRNKGNFPGRFSGRQFSNSRSEMNVSTLELGDSALYLCASSPSGQIQETQYFGPGTRLLVL.

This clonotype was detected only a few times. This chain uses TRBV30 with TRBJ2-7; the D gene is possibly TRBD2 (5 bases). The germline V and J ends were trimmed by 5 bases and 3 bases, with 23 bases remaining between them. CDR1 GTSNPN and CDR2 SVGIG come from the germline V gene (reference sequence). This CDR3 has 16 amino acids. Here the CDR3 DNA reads TGTGCCTGGGGCCATAGAGGGCCGGGTTTGGACTACGAGCAGTACTTC. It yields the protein CAWGHRGPGLDYEQYF.

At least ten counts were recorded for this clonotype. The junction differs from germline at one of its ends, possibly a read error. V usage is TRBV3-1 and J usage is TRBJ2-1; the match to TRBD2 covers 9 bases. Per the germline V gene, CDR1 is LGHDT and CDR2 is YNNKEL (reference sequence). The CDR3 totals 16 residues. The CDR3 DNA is TGTGCCAGCAGACAAGGGCTAGCGGGACCATACAACGAGCAGTTCTTC. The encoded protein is CASRQGLAGPYNEQFF.

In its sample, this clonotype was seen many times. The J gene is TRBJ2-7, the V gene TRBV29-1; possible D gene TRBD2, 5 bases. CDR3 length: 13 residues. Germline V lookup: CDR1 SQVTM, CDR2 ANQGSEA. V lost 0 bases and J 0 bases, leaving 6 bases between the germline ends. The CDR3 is CSVEEDSSYEQYF. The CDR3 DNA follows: TGCAGCGTTGAAGAGGACTCCTCCTACGAGCAGTACTTC.

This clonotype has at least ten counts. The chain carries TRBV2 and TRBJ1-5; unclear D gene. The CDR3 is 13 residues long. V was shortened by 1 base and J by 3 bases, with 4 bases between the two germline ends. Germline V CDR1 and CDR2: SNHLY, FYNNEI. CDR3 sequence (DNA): TGTGCCAGCAGTGAAGAGGTCAATCAGCCCCAGCATTTT. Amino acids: CASSEEVNQPQHF.

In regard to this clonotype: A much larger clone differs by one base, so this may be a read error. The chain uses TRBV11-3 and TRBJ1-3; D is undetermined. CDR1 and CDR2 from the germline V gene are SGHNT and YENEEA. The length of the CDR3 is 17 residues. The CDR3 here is CASSLARVLGSGNAIYF. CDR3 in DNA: TGTGCCAGCAGCTTAGCGAGGGTCCTCGGAAGTGGAAACGCCATATATTTT.

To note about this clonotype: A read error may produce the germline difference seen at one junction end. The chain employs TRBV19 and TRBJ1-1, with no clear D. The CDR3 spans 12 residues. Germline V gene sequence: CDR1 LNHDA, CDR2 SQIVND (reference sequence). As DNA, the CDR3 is TGTGCCAGTGGTATAGCTGACACTGAAGCTTTCTTT. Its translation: CASGIADTEAFF.

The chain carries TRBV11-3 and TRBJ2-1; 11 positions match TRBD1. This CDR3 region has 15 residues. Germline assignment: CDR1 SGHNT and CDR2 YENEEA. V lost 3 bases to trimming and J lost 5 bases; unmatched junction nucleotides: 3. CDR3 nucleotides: TGTGCCAGCAGCTTCGGGACAGGGGGACACAATGAGCAGTTCTTC. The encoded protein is CASSFGTGGHNEQFF.

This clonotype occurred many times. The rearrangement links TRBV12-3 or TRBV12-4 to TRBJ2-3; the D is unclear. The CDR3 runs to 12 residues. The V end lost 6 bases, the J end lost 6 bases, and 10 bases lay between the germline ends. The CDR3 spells CASSPLGDTQYF. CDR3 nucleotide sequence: TGTGCCAGCAGCCCCCTTGGGGATACGCAGTATTTT.